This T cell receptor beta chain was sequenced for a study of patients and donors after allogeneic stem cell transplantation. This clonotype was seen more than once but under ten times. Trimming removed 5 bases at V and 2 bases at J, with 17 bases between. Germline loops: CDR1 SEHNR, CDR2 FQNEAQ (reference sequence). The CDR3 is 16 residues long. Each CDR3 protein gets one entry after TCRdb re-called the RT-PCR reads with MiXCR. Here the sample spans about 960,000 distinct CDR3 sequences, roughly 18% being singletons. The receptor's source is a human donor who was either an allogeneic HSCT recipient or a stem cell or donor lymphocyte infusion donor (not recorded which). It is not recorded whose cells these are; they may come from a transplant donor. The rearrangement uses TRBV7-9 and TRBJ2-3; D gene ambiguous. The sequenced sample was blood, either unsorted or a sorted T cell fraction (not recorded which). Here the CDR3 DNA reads TGTGCCAGCAGCCCCTACGGTGCCTTAGTCACAGATACGCAGTATTTT. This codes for CASSPYGALVTDTQYF.